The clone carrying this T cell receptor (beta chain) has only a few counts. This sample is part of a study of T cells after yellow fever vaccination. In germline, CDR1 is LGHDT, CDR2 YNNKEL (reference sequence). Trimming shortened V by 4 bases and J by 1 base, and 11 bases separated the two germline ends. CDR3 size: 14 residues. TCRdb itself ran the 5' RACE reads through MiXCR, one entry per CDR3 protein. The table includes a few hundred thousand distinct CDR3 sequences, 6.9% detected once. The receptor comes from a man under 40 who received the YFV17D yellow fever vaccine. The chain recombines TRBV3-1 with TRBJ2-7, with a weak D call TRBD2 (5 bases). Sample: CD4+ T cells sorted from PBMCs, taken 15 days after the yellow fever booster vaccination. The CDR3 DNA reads TGTGCCAGCAGCCCGAACCGAGGGTCCTACGAGCAGTACTTC. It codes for CASSPNRGSYEQYF.